The entry that follows covers one T cell receptor (beta chain) sequence. Its specificity is unknown. The data belong to a study of tissue T cells after allogeneic stem cell transplantation. General study points: Motif-based clustering found tissue-specific repertoire signatures shared across patients, though few clones were shared.

The V gene lost 2 bases and the J gene lost 4 bases, with 8 bases spanning the gap. Germline lookup yields CDR1 MNHNY and CDR2 SVGAGI (reference sequence). CDR3 size: 13 residues. Sequencing of TCRbeta CDR3 at survey depth gave sequences and template counts. Only in-frame clones appear in the TCRdb table, and some are missing; sequencing was by immunoSEQ multiplex PCR. The data contain thousands of clones, roughly three quarters of them singletons. This clonotype originated in a female donor aged 60 or older with lung cancer. The V call is TRBV6-6, the J call TRBJ1-2; tentatively, D is TRBD1 (6 bases). The material was tissue from the colon, obtained at autopsy. CDR3 DNA sequence: TGTGCCAGCAGTTACACAGGGACCTATGGCTACACCTTC. Amino acid sequence: CASSYTGTYGYTF.